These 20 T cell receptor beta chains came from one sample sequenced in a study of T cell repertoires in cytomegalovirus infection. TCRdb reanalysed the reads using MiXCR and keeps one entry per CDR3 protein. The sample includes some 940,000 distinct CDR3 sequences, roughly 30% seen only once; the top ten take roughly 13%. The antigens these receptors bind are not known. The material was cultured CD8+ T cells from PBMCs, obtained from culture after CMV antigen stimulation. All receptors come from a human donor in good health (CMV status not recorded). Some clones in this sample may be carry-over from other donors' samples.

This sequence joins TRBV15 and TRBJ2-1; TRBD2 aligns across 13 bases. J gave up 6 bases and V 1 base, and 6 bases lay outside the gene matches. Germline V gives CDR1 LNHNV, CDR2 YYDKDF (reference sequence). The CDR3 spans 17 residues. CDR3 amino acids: CATSRVGLAGASNEQFF. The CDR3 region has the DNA TGTGCCACCAGCAGAGTAGGACTAGCGGGGGCGTCCAATGAGCAGTTCTTC.

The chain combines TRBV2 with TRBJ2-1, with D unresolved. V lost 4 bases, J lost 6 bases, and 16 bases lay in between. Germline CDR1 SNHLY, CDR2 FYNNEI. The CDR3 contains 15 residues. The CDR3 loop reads CASSALLMIPNEQFF. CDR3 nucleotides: TGTGCCAGCAGTGCTCTTCTTATGATCCCCAATGAGCAGTTCTTC.

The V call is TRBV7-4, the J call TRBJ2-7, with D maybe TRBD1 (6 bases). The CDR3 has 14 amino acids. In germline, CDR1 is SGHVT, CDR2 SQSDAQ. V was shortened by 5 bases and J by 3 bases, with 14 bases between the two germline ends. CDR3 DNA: TGTGCCAGCAGCGTCTTTACGGGACACTACGAGCAGTACGTC. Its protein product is CASSVFTGHYEQYV.

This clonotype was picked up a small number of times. This CDR3 is CASSLEQGALYNEQFF. CDR3 sequence (DNA): TGTGCCAGCAGCTTAGAACAGGGTGCGCTCTACAATGAGCAGTTCTTC. V gene TRBV7-9 combines with J gene TRBJ2-1; possibly TRBD1 for D (6 bases). The germline V gene encodes CDR1 SEHNR and CDR2 FQNEAQ (reference sequence). V dropped 1 base and J dropped 3 bases, with 13 bases sitting between them. The CDR3 contains 16 residues.

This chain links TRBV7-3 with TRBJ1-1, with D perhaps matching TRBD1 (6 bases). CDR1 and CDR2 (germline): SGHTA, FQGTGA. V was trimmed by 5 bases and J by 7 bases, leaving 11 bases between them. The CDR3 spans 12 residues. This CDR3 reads CASSPTGREAFF. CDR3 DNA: TGTGCCAGCAGCCCGACAGGCCGTGAAGCTTTCTTT.

The CDR3 DNA reads TGCGCCAGCAGCCTACGGATTAGGCCGGCCAACACTGAAGCTTTCTTT. It translates to CASSLRIRPANTEAFF. V usage is TRBV4-1 and J usage is TRBJ1-1, with no clear D. The CDR3 runs 16 residues. Trimming shortened V by 4 bases and J by 2 bases, and 17 bases separated the two germline ends. Per germline, CDR1 MGHRA and CDR2 YSYEKL.

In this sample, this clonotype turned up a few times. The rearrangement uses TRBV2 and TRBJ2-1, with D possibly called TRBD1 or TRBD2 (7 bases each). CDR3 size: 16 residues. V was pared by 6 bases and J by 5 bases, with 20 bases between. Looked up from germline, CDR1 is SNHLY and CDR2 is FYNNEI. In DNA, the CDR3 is TGTGCCAGCAGCCCAAGGAGCCCAGGGGGGGACAATGAGCAGTTCTTC. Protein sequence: CASSPRSPGGDNEQFF. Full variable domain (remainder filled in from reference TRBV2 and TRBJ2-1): EPEVTQTPSHQVTQMGQEVILRCVPISNHLYFYWYRQILGQKVEFLVSFYNNEISEKSEIFDDQFSVERPDGSNFTLKIRSTKLEDSAMYFCASSPRSPGGDNEQFFGPGTRLTVL.

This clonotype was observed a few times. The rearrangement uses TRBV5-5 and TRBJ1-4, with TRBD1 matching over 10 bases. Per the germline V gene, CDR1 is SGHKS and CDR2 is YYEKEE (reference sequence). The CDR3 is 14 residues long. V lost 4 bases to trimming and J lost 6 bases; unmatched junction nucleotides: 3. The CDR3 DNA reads TGTGCCAGCAGCCCGGACAGGGGGTATGAAAAACTGTTTTTT. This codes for CASSPDRGYEKLFF.

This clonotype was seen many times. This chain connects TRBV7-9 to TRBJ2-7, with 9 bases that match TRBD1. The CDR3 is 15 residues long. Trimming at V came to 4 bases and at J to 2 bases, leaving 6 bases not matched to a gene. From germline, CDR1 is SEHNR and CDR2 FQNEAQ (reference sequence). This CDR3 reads CASSSTGGSAYEQYF. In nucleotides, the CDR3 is TGTGCCAGCAGCTCTACAGGGGGCTCGGCCTACGAGCAGTACTTC.

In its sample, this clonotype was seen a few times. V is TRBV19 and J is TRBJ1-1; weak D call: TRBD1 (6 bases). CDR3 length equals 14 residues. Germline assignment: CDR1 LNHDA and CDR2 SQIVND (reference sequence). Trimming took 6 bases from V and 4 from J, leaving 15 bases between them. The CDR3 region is CASRGGGRSTEAFF. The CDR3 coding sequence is TGTGCCAGTAGGGGAGGGGGACGAAGCACTGAAGCTTTCTTT.

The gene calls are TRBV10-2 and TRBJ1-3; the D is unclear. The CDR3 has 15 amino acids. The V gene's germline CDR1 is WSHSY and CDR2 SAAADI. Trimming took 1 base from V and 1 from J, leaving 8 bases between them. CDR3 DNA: TGCGCCAGCAGTGAGTTTACAAAATCTGGAAACACCATATATTTT. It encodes CASSEFTKSGNTIYF.

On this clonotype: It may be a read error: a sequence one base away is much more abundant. For the CDR3, the DNA is TGTGCCAGCAGCACCTATAGCGGGGGGGCAGATACGCAGTATTTT. It specifies CASSTYSGGADTQYF. The chain links TRBV9 to TRBJ2-3; 11 bases map to TRBD2. V dropped 4 bases and J dropped 4; count of bases not matched to a gene: 5. Germline assignment: CDR1 SGDLS and CDR2 YYNGEE. The CDR3 spans 15 residues.

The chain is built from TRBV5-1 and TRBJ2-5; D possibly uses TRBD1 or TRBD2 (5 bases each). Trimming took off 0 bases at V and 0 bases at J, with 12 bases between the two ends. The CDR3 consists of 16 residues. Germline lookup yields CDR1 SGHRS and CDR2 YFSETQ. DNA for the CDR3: TGCGCCAGCAGCTTGGTTGGGACCCCGTACCAAGAGACCCAGTACTTC. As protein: CASSLVGTPYQETQYF. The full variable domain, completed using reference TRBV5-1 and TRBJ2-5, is KAGVTQTPRYLIKTRGQQVTLSCSPISGHRSVSWYQQTPGQGLQFLFEYFSETQRNKGNFPGRFSGRQFSNSRSEMNVSTLELGDSALYLCASSLVGTPYQETQYFGPGTRLLVL.

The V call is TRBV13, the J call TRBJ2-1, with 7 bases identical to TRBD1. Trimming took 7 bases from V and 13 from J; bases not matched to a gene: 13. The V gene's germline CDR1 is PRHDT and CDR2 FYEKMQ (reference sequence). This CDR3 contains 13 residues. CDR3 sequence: CASTLQGHAIQFF. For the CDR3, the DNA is TGTGCCAGCACCCTACAGGGGCATGCGATCCAGTTCTTC. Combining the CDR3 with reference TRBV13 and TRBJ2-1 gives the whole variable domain AAGVIQSPRHLIKEKRETATLKCYPIPRHDTVYWYQQGPGQDPQFLISFYEKMQSDKGSIPDRFSAQQFSDYHSELNMSSLELGDSALYFCASTLQGHAIQFFGPGTRLTVL.

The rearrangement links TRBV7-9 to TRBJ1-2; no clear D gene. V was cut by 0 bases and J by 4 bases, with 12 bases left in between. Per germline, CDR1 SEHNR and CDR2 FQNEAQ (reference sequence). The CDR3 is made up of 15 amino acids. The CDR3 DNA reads TGTGCCAGCAGCTTAGCTGGGAGAGTGGCCTATGGCTACACCTTC. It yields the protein CASSLAGRVAYGYTF.

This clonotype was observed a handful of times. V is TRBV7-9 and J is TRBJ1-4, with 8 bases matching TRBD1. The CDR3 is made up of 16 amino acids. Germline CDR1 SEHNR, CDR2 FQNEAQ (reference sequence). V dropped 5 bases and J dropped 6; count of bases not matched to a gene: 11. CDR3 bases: TGTGCCAGCAGCGCACGATCAGGGGGCAGGGATGAAAAACTGTTTTTT. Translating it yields CASSARSGGRDEKLFF.

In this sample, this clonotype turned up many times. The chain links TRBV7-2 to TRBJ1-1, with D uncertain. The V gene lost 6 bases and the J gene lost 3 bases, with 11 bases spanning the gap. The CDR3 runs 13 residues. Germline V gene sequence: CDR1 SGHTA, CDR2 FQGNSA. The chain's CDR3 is CASRESGYTEAFF. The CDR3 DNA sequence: TGTGCCAGCAGGGAGAGCGGGTACACTGAAGCTTTCTTT.

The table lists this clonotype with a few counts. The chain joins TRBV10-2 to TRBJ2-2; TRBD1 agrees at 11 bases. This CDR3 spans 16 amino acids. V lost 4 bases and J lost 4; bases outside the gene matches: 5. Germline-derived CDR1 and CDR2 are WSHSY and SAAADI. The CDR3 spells CASSVTGTGGTGELFF. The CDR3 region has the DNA TGCGCCAGCAGTGTTACCGGGACAGGGGGCACCGGGGAGCTGTTTTTT.

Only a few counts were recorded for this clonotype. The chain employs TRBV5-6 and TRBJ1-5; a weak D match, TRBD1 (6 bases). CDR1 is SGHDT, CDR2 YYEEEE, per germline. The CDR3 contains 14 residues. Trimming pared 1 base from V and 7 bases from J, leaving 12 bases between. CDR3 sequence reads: CASSLWQGRQPQHF. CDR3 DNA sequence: TGTGCCAGCAGCTTGTGGCAGGGGAGACAGCCCCAGCATTTT.

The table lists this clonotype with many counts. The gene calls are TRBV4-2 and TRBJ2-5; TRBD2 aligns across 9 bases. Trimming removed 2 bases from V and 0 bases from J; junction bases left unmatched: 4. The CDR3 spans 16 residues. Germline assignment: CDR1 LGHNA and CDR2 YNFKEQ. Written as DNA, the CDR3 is TGTGCCAGCAGCCAAATAGCGGGGGTGTACCAAGAGACCCAGTACTTC. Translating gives CASSQIAGVYQETQYF.